Each of the 10 T cell receptor beta chains below was sequenced from the same sample in a study of CD8 T cells in Susac syndrome. Random-hexamer reverse transcription was applied to roughly 0.5 to 1 ug RNA. TCRdb analysed the immunoSEQ multiplex PCR reads with MiXCR anew, one entry per CDR3 protein. Among approximately 120,000 distinct CDR3 sequences listed, approximately 90% were seen once. Sequenced: CD8+ T cells from PBMCs. The receptor source for this set is a human donor in good health.

This clonotype was counted a single time. The chain uses TRBV19 and TRBJ1-5; possibly TRBD1 for D (5 bases). V lost 5 bases and J 0 bases, leaving 11 bases between the germline ends. The CDR3 covers 15 residues. CDR1 and CDR2 (germline): LNHDA, SQIVND (reference sequence). CDR3 sequence reads: CASSAGPYSNQPQHF. CDR3 nucleotides: TGTGCCAGTAGTGCGGGGCCTTATAGCAATCAGCCCCAGCATTTT.

This chain links TRBV20-1 with TRBJ1-5; 10 nucleotides align to TRBD1. Trimming cost V 2 bases and J 8 bases; bases outside gene matches: 9. The CDR3 is 15 residues long. Germline V lookup: CDR1 DFQATT, CDR2 SNEGSKA (reference sequence). DNA of the CDR3: TGCAGTGCTAGAATGCCGGGACAGGGGAAGAAGCCCCAGCATTTT. Its translation is CSARMPGQGKKPQHF.

This chain uses TRBV20-1 with TRBJ2-2, with 9 bases identical to TRBD1. Germline CDR1 reads DFQATT; CDR2 reads SNEGSKA (reference sequence). This CDR3 contains 14 residues. V shed 3 bases, J shed 6 bases, and the junction held 5 bases outside the gene matches. The CDR3 DNA reads TGCAGTGCTAGCGGGACAGGGCTGGCCGGGGAGCTGTTTTTT. It specifies CSASGTGLAGELFF.

The rearrangement joins TRBV29-1 to TRBJ2-1, with D perhaps TRBD1 (6 bases). Per germline, CDR1 SQVTM and CDR2 ANQGSEA. V was cut by 2 bases and J by 8 bases, with 10 bases left in between. The CDR3 extends over 12 amino acids. DNA of the CDR3: TGCAGCGTTGAAAGGGGGATCGATGAGCAGTTCTTC. Amino acids: CSVERGIDEQFF.

The chain has TRBV28 and TRBJ2-3, with D possibly TRBD2 on 6 matching bases. Germline V gene data show CDR1 as MDHEN and CDR2 as SYDVKM. This CDR3 comprises 15 residues. V gave up 3 bases and J gave up 3 bases, with 13 bases separating them. This CDR3 is CASSFMGGGTDTQYF. The CDR3 DNA is TGTGCCAGCAGTTTCATGGGGGGTGGAACAGATACGCAGTATTTT.

The chain's CDR3 is CASSFPRGHTEAFF. The CDR3, as DNA: TGTGCCAGCAGTTTCCCCCGGGGCCACACTGAAGCTTTCTTT. This chain links TRBV12-3 or TRBV12-4 with TRBJ1-1; a weak D match, TRBD1 (5 bases). The CDR3 extends over 14 amino acids. Trimming left V 3 bases short and J 3 bases short, with 11 bases between.

The chain is built from TRBV6-5 and TRBJ1-5, with no clear D. CDR1 is MNHEY and CDR2 is SVGAGI in the germline V gene. The CDR3 contains 15 residues. The V gene lost 5 bases and the J gene lost 7 bases, with 18 bases spanning the gap. In nucleotides, the CDR3 is TGTGCCAGCAGTCCCTCGAAATGGGGTCACCAGCCCCAGCATTTT. This encodes CASSPSKWGHQPQHF.

This clonotype was detected once. The chain couples TRBV20-1 to TRBJ2-7; 9 nucleotides align to TRBD2. Germline CDR1 DFQATT, CDR2 SNEGSKA (reference sequence). The trim removed 3 bases at V and 2 bases at J, leaving 8 bases unmatched. The CDR3 runs 15 residues. The CDR3 loop reads CSASPLAGRAYEQYF. The CDR3 DNA follows: TGCAGTGCTAGTCCCCTAGCGGGGCGTGCCTACGAGCAGTACTTC.

This clonotype came up once. The chain is built from TRBV19 and TRBJ1-5, with a weak D call TRBD1 (5 bases). The V end lost 3 bases, the J end lost 6 bases, and 15 bases lay between the germline ends. Germline V lookup: CDR1 LNHDA, CDR2 SQIVND (reference sequence). There are 15 residues in the CDR3. The CDR3 nucleotides read TGTGCCAGTAGTATCATCCGGGACTGGGGTCAGCCCCAGCATTTT. Amino acids: CASSIIRDWGQPQHF.

The rearrangement joins TRBV5-6 to TRBJ1-1, with no clear D. The V end lost 0 bases, the J end lost 1 base, and 4 bases lay between the germline ends. This CDR3 has 13 amino acids. The germline gives CDR1 SGHDT, CDR2 YYEEEE. The CDR3 loop reads CASSLAWNTEAFF. The CDR3 nucleotides read TGTGCCAGCAGCTTGGCGTGGAACACTGAAGCTTTCTTT.